This T cell receptor (beta chain) appears in the sequencing data of a study of OX40 agonist ivuxolimab in advanced cancers. As regards this clone: Its antigen is currently unknown.

V was clipped by 5 bases and J by 2 bases, with 7 bases between them. Germline-derived CDR1 and CDR2 are MRHNA and SNTAGT. The CDR3 spans 12 residues. The table came from immunoSEQ multiplex PCR; TCRdb's copy has only in-frame clones and leaves some out. The sample records 55,000 to 70,000 clones, roughly 80% being singletons. General observations from the study: Relative to CD4+ cells, CD8+ T cells on average had more expanded clones.

The rearrangement uses TRBV6-4 and TRBJ2-7; D not certain. The clonotype originates from an adult with an advanced solid tumor such as melanoma, head and neck, liver or kidney cancer. This material consisted of CD4+ or CD8+ T cells sorted from blood, taken in a trial of the OX40 agonist ivuxolimab. The DNA for the CDR3 is TGTGCCAGCAGTCTTTGTCCCTACGAGCAGTACGTC. Translation: CASSLCPYEQYV.